Each of the 16 T cell receptor beta chains below was sequenced from the same sample in a study of T cells after yellow fever vaccination. TCRdb used MiXCR to reprocess the 5' RACE reads, holding one entry per CDR3 protein. The sample gives 250,000 to 300,000 distinct CDR3 sequences, roughly 13% of which show up once; roughly 0.5% is in the top ten. Source: CD4+ T cells sorted from PBMCs, taken 45 days after the yellow fever booster vaccination. The receptors were gathered from a man in his thirties or forties who received the YFV17D yellow fever vaccine.

This chain links TRBV27 with TRBJ1-1; D remains unclear. Germline loops: CDR1 MNHEY, CDR2 SMNVEV (reference sequence). Trimming removed 8 bases at V and 0 bases at J, with 16 bases between. There are 15 residues in the CDR3. The CDR3 bases are TGTGCCAGCCGGTTGGCGGGCGGGATGAACACTGAAGCTTTCTTT. Translated: CASRLAGGMNTEAFF.

This clonotype showed up just a few times. The chain is built from TRBV6-1 and TRBJ2-5; 10 bases map to TRBD1. The CDR3 has 14 residues. J was trimmed by 7 bases and V by 7 bases; bases with no gene match: 9. CDR1 and CDR2 (germline): MNHNS, SASEGT. The CDR3 is CASTSNGQGVTQYF. In nucleotides, the CDR3 is TGTGCCAGCACCTCAAACGGACAGGGGGTGACCCAGTACTTC.

The chain links TRBV7-9 to TRBJ2-1, with 7 bases aligning to TRBD2. Unmatched junction bases numbered 3, after V lost 3 bases and J lost 7 bases. Germline-derived CDR1 and CDR2 are SEHNR and FQNEAQ (reference sequence). The CDR3 loop spans 13 amino acids. CDR3 in amino acids: CASSFGGGNEQFF. In nucleotides, the CDR3 is TGTGCCAGCAGCTTTGGGGGAGGGAATGAGCAGTTCTTC.

Concerning this clonotype itself: It may be a read error: a sequence one base away is much more abundant. The chain has TRBV10-3 and TRBJ2-6, with D hard to call. This CDR3 comprises 16 residues. V was pared by 4 bases and J by 4 bases, with 14 bases between. Per the germline V gene, CDR1 is ENHRY and CDR2 is SYGVKD. The DNA of the CDR3 is TGTGCCATCAGTGTGGATCGTGCGGACGGGGCCAACGTCCTGACTTTC. Encoded protein: CAISVDRADGANVLTF.

The chain is built from TRBV18 and TRBJ2-1; 8 bases map to TRBD2. The CDR3 is made up of 15 amino acids. The trim removed 5 bases at V and 3 bases at J, leaving 6 bases unmatched. CDR1 is KGHSH and CDR2 is LQKENI in the germline V gene. CDR3 loop: CASSDLAGSYNEQFF. The CDR3 DNA sequence: TGTGCCAGCTCAGATCTAGCGGGTAGCTACAATGAGCAGTTCTTC.

As DNA, the CDR3 is TGTGCCAGCAGCTTAGCCGGACACGGGGTGGACTATGGCTACACCTTC. Translated, it gives CASSLAGHGVDYGYTF. The chain has TRBV7-6 and TRBJ1-2, with a tentative D call TRBD1 (5 bases). Trimming shortened V by 0 bases and J by 3 bases, and 14 bases separated the two germline ends. The germline V gene has CDR1 SGHVS and CDR2 FNYEAQ. The CDR3 contains 16 residues.

The chain recombines TRBV5-4 with TRBJ2-3; no clear D gene. Trimming removed 1 base from V and 4 bases from J, with 10 bases in between. CDR3 length equals 14 residues. The V gene's germline CDR1 is SGHNT and CDR2 YYREEE (reference sequence). The CDR3: CASSLKRTADTQYF. CDR3 sequence (DNA): TGTGCCAGCAGCTTGAAGAGGACGGCAGATACGCAGTATTTT.

This clonotype appeared many times. The rearrangement joins TRBV20-1 to TRBJ2-7; D might be TRBD2 (6 bases). This CDR3 comprises 14 residues. The V gene lost 3 bases and the J gene lost 0 bases, with 12 bases spanning the gap. Germline V gives CDR1 DFQATT, CDR2 SNEGSKA (reference sequence). The CDR3 spells CSASTGASSYEQYF. CDR3 in DNA: TGCAGTGCTAGTACGGGAGCAAGCTCCTACGAGCAGTACTTC.

The J gene is TRBJ2-5, the V gene TRBV20-1, with D maybe TRBD2 (6 bases). V was shortened by 2 bases and J by 4 bases, with 8 bases between the two germline ends. Germline-derived CDR1 and CDR2 are DFQATT and SNEGSKA (reference sequence). The CDR3 totals 12 residues. CDR3 sequence: CSARWGGETQYF. In nucleotides, the CDR3 is TGCAGTGCTAGATGGGGAGGAGAGACCCAGTACTTC.

The V gene is TRBV5-1, the J gene TRBJ2-7; 8 nucleotides line up with TRBD2. From germline, CDR1 is SGHRS and CDR2 YFSETQ. The CDR3 is 14 residues long. The V and J ends lost 5 bases and 6 bases, in that order; junction bases with no gene match: 10. DNA for the CDR3: TGCGCCAGCAGGTTACTAGCGGAGGTAGGCGAGCAGTACTTC. Its translation: CASRLLAEVGEQYF.

This clonotype came up a few times. The rearrangement joins TRBV29-1 to TRBJ2-5; a weak D match, TRBD2 (6 bases). Germline V gene lookup returns CDR1 SQVTM and CDR2 ANQGSEA. The CDR3 length is 13 residues. Here the CDR3 DNA reads TGCACCGCAGATGGCGGGATGGGTGAGACCCAGTACTTC. Its protein is CTADGGMGETQYF.

This clonotype occurred a few times. The chain combines TRBV4-2 with TRBJ2-5; D is unclear. The CDR3 contains 16 residues. Germline CDR1 is LGHNA and CDR2 is YNFKEQ. V gave up 1 base and J gave up 5 bases, with 17 bases separating them. The CDR3 sequence: CASSQGVTRGEETQYF. As DNA, the CDR3 is TGTGCCAGCAGCCAAGGGGTCACTCGCGGTGAGGAGACCCAGTACTTC.

This clonotype appeared a few times. The chain is built from TRBV4-1 and TRBJ2-3; D may be TRBD1 or TRBD2 (6 bases each). V lost 0 bases and J lost 4, with 38 bases in between. The CDR3 consists of 24 residues. Germline V gene lookup returns CDR1 MGHRA and CDR2 YSYEKL. This chain's CDR3 is CASSQDKTSRFIGGGTSVADTQYF. The CDR3 region has the DNA TGCGCCAGCAGCCAAGACAAGACCTCACGGTTCATAGGGGGAGGAACCTCGGTGGCAGATACGCAGTATTTT.

This clonotype was seen only a few times. The chain employs TRBV5-1 and TRBJ1-3; the D is unclear. The CDR3 loop spans 13 amino acids. The V end was cut by 4 bases, the J end by 4 bases, with 9 bases between. The germline gives CDR1 SGHRS, CDR2 YFSETQ. Written as DNA, the CDR3 is TGCGCCAGCAGCCCCCCAGCGGGAAACACCATATATTTT. The encoded protein is CASSPPAGNTIYF.

The chain carries TRBV24-1 and TRBJ2-3; 15 bases are a match to TRBD2. The CDR3 contains 17 residues. V gave up 4 bases and J gave up 7 bases; unmatched junction bases: 8. Germline V gene lookup returns CDR1 KGHDR and CDR2 SFDVKD. CDR3 residues: CATSDSGLAGGRNTQYF. The CDR3 coding sequence is TGTGCCACCAGTGACTCGGGACTAGCGGGAGGACGAAATACGCAGTATTTT.

This clonotype was picked up a small number of times. The rearrangement links TRBV12-3 or TRBV12-4 to TRBJ1-2, with 8 bases fitting TRBD1. The CDR3 totals 13 residues. V was clipped by 5 bases and J by 8 bases; unmatched bases: 7. The CDR3 nucleotides read TGTGCCAGCAGTCAAGACAGGGGTAGAGGCTACACCTTC. Translating gives CASSQDRGRGYTF.